These 2 T cell receptor beta chains share one sample of origin, sequenced in a study of T-cell memory formation after mild COVID-19. TCRdb re-called the 5' RACE reads with MiXCR, one entry per CDR3 protein. The sample has a few hundred thousand distinct CDR3 sequences, about 20% seen once. Sequencing input: PBMCs or a T cell subset sorted from them (not recorded which). These TCRs come from a young man who had mild COVID-19 (a few samples of this study predate the infection). Cell type and time point are not known.

This clonotype has just a few counts. CDR3 protein: CASRHGGSATNEKLFF. For the CDR3, the DNA is TGCGCCAGCAGGCACGGGGGGTCAGCAACTAATGAAAAACTGTTTTTT. V and J are TRBV4-1 and TRBJ1-4; D might be TRBD1 (5 bases). The CDR3 runs 16 residues. The germline V gene has CDR1 MGHRA and CDR2 YSYEKL. The V end lost 6 bases, the J end lost 0 bases, and 14 bases lay between the germline ends.

The genes are TRBV7-9 and TRBJ2-7, with D unclear. The CDR3 contains 14 residues. Germline CDR1 is SEHNR and CDR2 is FQNEAQ (reference sequence). With 1 base removed from V and 7 bases from J, the gap between germline ends came to 14 bases. CDR3 residues: CASSLESGRREQYF. CDR3 sequence (DNA): TGTGCCAGCAGCTTAGAGTCAGGTCGCAGAGAGCAGTACTTC.